Listed here are 24 T cell receptor beta chains from one sample, sequenced in a study of blood T cell repertoires in COVID-19. Only in-frame clones appear in the TCRdb table, and some are missing; sequencing was by immunoSEQ multiplex PCR. The sample records 59,000 or so clones, 70% to 85% being singletons. The sample comprised peripheral blood. These receptors were collected from a man in his sixties with acute or convalescent COVID-19.

CDR3 protein: CASSDRDRFAKNIQYF. As DNA, the CDR3 is TGCGCCAGCAGCGACCGGGACAGGTTCGCCAAAAACATTCAGTACTTC. The V gene is TRBV5-1, the J gene TRBJ2-4, with 8 bases lining up with TRBD1. The CDR3 spans 16 residues. The germline V gene has CDR1 SGHRS and CDR2 YFSETQ. V shed 4 bases and J 1 base; nucleotides not matched to a gene: 7.

V and J are TRBV28 and TRBJ2-7; D may be TRBD1 (6 bases). The length of the CDR3 is 16 residues. Germline lookup yields CDR1 MDHEN and CDR2 SYDVKM. V lost 7 bases and J lost 2, with 21 bases in between. CDR3 region: CASTLPGDKDPYEQYF. DNA of the CDR3: TGTGCCAGCACCCTCCCAGGGGACAAAGACCCCTACGAGCAGTACTTC.

The V gene is TRBV12-3 or TRBV12-4, the J gene TRBJ2-3; D is perhaps TRBD1 (6 bases). This CDR3 contains 13 residues. V lost 5 bases and J lost 5, with 11 bases in between. The CDR3 DNA follows: TGTGCCAGCAGTATTACAGGGAAAGATACGCAGTATTTT. This sequence encodes CASSITGKDTQYF.

This chain connects TRBV7-9 to TRBJ2-3; no reliable D call. This CDR3 is built from 14 residues. Trimming took off 6 bases at V and 5 bases at J, with 15 bases between the two ends. Germline V lookup: CDR1 SEHNR, CDR2 FQNEAQ (reference sequence). The DNA of the CDR3 is TGTGCCAGCAGTCGCGCAAGCAATTTAGATACGCAGTATTTT. It specifies CASSRASNLDTQYF. The full variable domain, with the rest looked up from reference TRBV7-9 and TRBJ2-3, is DTGVSQNPRHKITKRGQNVTFRCDPISEHNRLYWYRQTLGQGPEFLTYFQNEAQLEKSRLLSDRFSAERPKGSFSTLEIQRTEQGDSAMYLCASSRASNLDTQYFGPGTRLTVL.

V gene TRBV7-3 combines with J gene TRBJ2-1, with D possibly TRBD1 on 6 matching bases. Germline V gives CDR1 SGHTA, CDR2 FQGTGA. The CDR3 is made up of 15 amino acids. Deletions cut 2 bases from V and 3 bases from J, with 11 bases between. The CDR3 protein is CASSLGGYSYNEQFF. The CDR3 DNA reads TGTGCCAGCAGCTTAGGGGGCTATAGCTACAATGAGCAGTTCTTC.

The gene calls are TRBV6-4 and TRBJ1-2, with TRBD1 matching over 8 bases. The junction had 9 bases not matched to a gene; V was cut back by 8 bases and J by 7 bases. The CDR3 runs to 13 residues. Germline CDR1 MRHNA, CDR2 SNTAGT. CDR3 in DNA: TGTGCCAGCGGACTGACAGGGGCTGCTGGCTACACCTTC. This gives the protein CASGLTGAAGYTF.

This sequence joins TRBV7-9 and TRBJ1-5, with D perhaps matching TRBD1 (6 bases). The V and J ends lost 1 base and 7 bases respectively, with 8 bases between them. Per germline, CDR1 SEHNR and CDR2 FQNEAQ (reference sequence). This CDR3 region has 13 residues. CDR3 protein: CASSLEGGQPQHF. The CDR3 DNA follows: TGTGCCAGCAGCTTAGAGGGGGGGCAGCCCCAGCATTTT.

The rearrangement links TRBV30 to TRBJ2-2, with no clear D. The CDR3 is 14 amino acids. From germline, CDR1 is GTSNPN and CDR2 SVGIG (reference sequence). The V end was cut by 4 bases, the J end by 2 bases, with 11 bases between. The chain's CDR3 is CAWTWRRNTGELFF. In nucleotides, the CDR3 is TGTGCCTGGACCTGGAGACGAAACACCGGGGAGCTGTTTTTT. The variable domain in full, completed from reference TRBV30 and TRBJ2-2, reads SQTIHQWPATLVQPVGSPLSLECTVEGTSNPNLYWYRQAAGRGLQLLFYSVGIGQISSEVPQNLSASRPQDRQFILSSKKLLLSDSGFYLCAWTWRRNTGELFFGEGSRLTVL.

J is TRBJ2-7 and V is TRBV23-1; TRBD2 aligns across 7 bases. TRBV23-1 is sorted into the ORF group, with uncertain function. The CDR3 totals 14 residues. Germline trimming cut 3 bases from V and 2 bases from J; bases unmatched to any gene: 4. This CDR3 reads CASSQGGEPYEQYF. The CDR3 DNA follows: TGCGCCAGCAGTCAGGGGGGGGAGCCCTACGAGCAGTACTTC.

The V gene is TRBV5-6, the J gene TRBJ2-5, with TRBD1 matching over 7 bases. V shed 1 base, J shed 6 bases, and the junction held 12 bases outside the gene matches. There are 16 residues in the CDR3. Germline V CDR1 and CDR2: SGHDT, YYEEEE. CDR3: CASSLYRGKSEKTQYF. The CDR3 nucleotides read TGTGCCAGCAGCTTGTACAGGGGCAAGTCTGAAAAGACCCAGTACTTC.

The CDR3, as DNA: TGTGCCAGCAACCATGGGGTAGCGGGAGTAGGCAATGAGCAGTTCTTC. This gives the protein CASNHGVAGVGNEQFF. The chain is built from TRBV2 and TRBJ2-1, with TRBD2 matching over 9 bases. Germline V gene lookup returns CDR1 SNHLY and CDR2 FYNNEI. CDR3 size: 16 residues. V lost 7 bases, J lost 6 bases, and 13 bases stayed unmatched.

V usage is TRBV24-1 and J usage is TRBJ2-5; TRBD1 agrees at 7 bases. The CDR3 consists of 15 residues. CDR1 and CDR2 (germline): KGHDR, SFDVKD. Unmatched junction bases numbered 7, after V lost 3 bases and J lost 4 bases. CDR3 nucleotides: TGTGCCACCAGTGATACAGGGGCGGGTCGAGAGACCCAGTACTTC. Residues: CATSDTGAGRETQYF.

The V gene is TRBV29-1, the J gene TRBJ2-7, with 11 bases lining up with TRBD2. Per germline, CDR1 SQVTM and CDR2 ANQGSEA. The CDR3 runs 14 residues. The J segment lost 4 bases and the V segment lost 1 base, leaving 3 bases of the junction unmatched. DNA for the CDR3: TGCAGCGTTGAAGGTAGCGGGAGGGAGTACGAGCAGTACTTC. Residues: CSVEGSGREYEQYF.

The chain couples TRBV9 to TRBJ2-4, with D possibly TRBD1 on 5 matching bases. There are 14 residues in the CDR3. Trimming removed 0 bases at V and 9 bases at J, with 13 bases between. Germline V lookup: CDR1 SGDLS, CDR2 YYNGEE. CDR3 region: CASSVAQGDGIQYF. The CDR3 DNA reads as TGTGCCAGCAGCGTAGCCCAGGGCGACGGCATTCAGTACTTC.

The chain recombines TRBV10-3 with TRBJ1-5; D is uncertain. The V gene's germline CDR1 is ENHRY and CDR2 SYGVKD. Trimming cost V 4 bases and J 3 bases, with 4 bases left between them. This CDR3 contains 12 residues. The CDR3 region is CAISVSNQPQHF. The CDR3 nucleotides are TGTGCCATCAGTGTCTCCAATCAGCCCCAGCATTTT.

This chain connects TRBV7-2 to TRBJ2-7, with 7 bases fitting TRBD2. The V and J ends lost 5 bases and 1 base, in that order; junction bases with no gene match: 5. Germline CDR1 is SGHTA and CDR2 is FQGNSA. The CDR3 is 14 amino acids. The CDR3 DNA is TGTGCCAGCAGCGCCCAGCGGGGTTCCTACGAGCAGTACTTC. Its protein is CASSAQRGSYEQYF.

V gene TRBV5-1 combines with J gene TRBJ1-2, with D unclear. This CDR3 spans 9 amino acids. V was trimmed by 4 bases and J by 8 bases, leaving 3 bases between them. Germline CDR1 is SGHRS and CDR2 is YFSETQ. The CDR3 DNA reads as TGCGCCAGCAGCCCGGGCTACACCTTC. Translation: CASSPGYTF.

This sequence joins TRBV28 and TRBJ2-7; D is ambiguous. Germline CDR1 and CDR2: MDHEN and SYDVKM. The CDR3 sequence is 13 residues long. V was trimmed by 3 bases and J by 2 bases, leaving 8 bases between them. CDR3 region: CASSFQSPYEQYF. The DNA of the CDR3 is TGTGCCAGCAGTTTTCAGTCCCCCTACGAGCAGTACTTC.

The chain joins TRBV19 to TRBJ2-5, with D maybe TRBD2 (6 bases). The CDR3 has 14 residues. Trimming removed 3 bases from V and 5 bases from J, with 13 bases in between. Germline loops: CDR1 LNHDA, CDR2 SQIVND (reference sequence). The CDR3 bases are TGTGCCAGTAGTATTGCGGGACTCCTGGAGACCCAGTACTTC. This gives the protein CASSIAGLLETQYF.

This chain joins TRBV29-1 and TRBJ2-3; D is possibly TRBD2 (6 bases). Trimming took 1 base from V and 4 from J, leaving 6 bases between them. This CDR3 comprises 12 residues. Germline CDR1 SQVTM, CDR2 ANQGSEA. CDR3: CSVEAGADTQYF. The DNA of the CDR3 is TGCAGCGTTGAAGCGGGAGCAGATACGCAGTATTTT.

The CDR3 DNA is TGTGCCAGTAGTTTCCGGGACAGGGCAACAGAGACCCAGTACTTC. Encoded protein: CASSFRDRATETQYF. V gene TRBV19 combines with J gene TRBJ2-5, with 9 bases aligning to TRBD1. Looked up from germline, CDR1 is LNHDA and CDR2 is SQIVND (reference sequence). This CDR3 spans 15 amino acids. V lost 5 bases to trimming and J lost 4 bases; unmatched junction nucleotides: 8.

This clone was seen only a few times. This rearrangement joins TRBV19 to TRBJ2-5, with 12 bases aligning to TRBD2. V lost 4 bases to trimming and J lost 2 bases; unmatched junction nucleotides: 5. CDR3 size: 16 residues. CDR1 LNHDA and CDR2 SQIVND come from the germline V gene (reference sequence). CDR3 region: CASSTNGLAGQETQYF. CDR3 coding DNA: TGTGCCAGTAGTACAAACGGACTAGCGGGACAAGAGACCCAGTACTTC.

The J gene is TRBJ2-7, the V gene TRBV29-1; 7 positions agree with TRBD1. The CDR3 consists of 12 residues. Germline V gene lookup returns CDR1 SQVTM and CDR2 ANQGSEA. V lost 7 bases to trimming and J lost 7 bases; unmatched junction nucleotides: 10. CDR3 DNA: TGCAGCGGTGTAGGGGGCGCGGAAGAGCAGTACTTC. Amino acids: CSGVGGAEEQYF.

The genes are TRBV7-6 and TRBJ1-6; no definite D call. This CDR3 contains 16 residues. Looked up from germline, CDR1 is SGHVS and CDR2 is FNYEAQ. V was clipped by 0 bases and J by 7 bases, with 13 bases between them. CDR3 nucleotides: TGTGCCAGCAGCTTAGCGAATTCAAACGGGAATTCACCCCTCCACTTT. Protein: CASSLANSNGNSPLHF.